This T cell receptor beta chain derives from a study of CD8+ T cells in alopecia areata. Findings of the study overall: Clonality in lesional scalp, especially alopecia totalis/universalis, exceeded that of normal scalp.

As the sequencing template, cDNA was produced by extracting RNA and reverse transcribing it. Generated by immunoSEQ multiplex PCR, the TCRdb table keeps only in-frame clones and is missing some. The sample records about 200,000 clones, about 64% being singletons. V was cut by 5 bases and J by 4 bases, with 10 bases left in between. This CDR3 comprises 13 residues. Germline V gives CDR1 SNHLY, CDR2 FYNNEI. As to treatment: oral pan-JAK inhibitor, 5-10 mg twice daily. Comment on this clone: Its antigen is not known.

The source material was CD4+ T cells sorted from blood, sampled at week 4, from a patient treated with tofacitinib. The receptor's source is a human donor with alopecia areata. J is TRBJ2-3 and V is TRBV2, with D perhaps assigned TRBD1 or TRBD2 (5 bases each). The CDR3 loop is CASSLLGADTQYF. For the CDR3, the DNA is TGTGCCAGCAGTTTGTTGGGGGCAGATACGCAGTATTTT.